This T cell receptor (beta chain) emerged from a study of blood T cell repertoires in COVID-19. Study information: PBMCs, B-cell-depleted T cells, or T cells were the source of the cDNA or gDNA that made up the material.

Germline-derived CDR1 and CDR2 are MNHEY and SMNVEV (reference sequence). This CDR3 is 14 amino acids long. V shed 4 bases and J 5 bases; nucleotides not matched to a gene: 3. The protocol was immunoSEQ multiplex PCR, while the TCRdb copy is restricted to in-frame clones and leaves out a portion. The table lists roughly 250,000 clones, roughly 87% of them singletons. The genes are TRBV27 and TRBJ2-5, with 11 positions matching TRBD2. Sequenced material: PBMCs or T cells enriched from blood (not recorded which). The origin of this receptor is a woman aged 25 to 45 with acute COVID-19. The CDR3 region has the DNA TGTGCCAGCAGTTCACTAGCGGGAGTGGAGACCCAGTACTTC. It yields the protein CASSSLAGVETQYF.